This is a list of T cell receptor beta chains from one sample in a study of beta chain features in type 1 diabetes. TCRdb keeps only in-frame clones here, not all; method: immunoSEQ multiplex PCR. Here the sample spans about 290,000 clones, 8% being singletons. Material: central memory CD4+ T cells from blood. These receptor sequences come from a woman aged 18-29 years in good health. CDR3s include the opening cysteine and the closing phenylalanine or tryptophan. The order of the fields is CDR3 DNA, CDR3 protein, clone size, D gene, V gene, J gene. The D gene is left open where the match is weak. For some rows the clone size is stated as once, few or many, or as a class when expanded; others skip it.

TGTGCCAGCAGCGGACAGGGGGTTAATTCACCCCTCCACTTT	CASSGQGVNSPLHF	many	TRBD1	TRBV2	TRBJ1-6
TGTGCCAGCAGCGGGGATGGGGAGTATGGCTACACCTTC	CASSGDGEYGYTF	few	.	TRBV2	TRBJ1-2
TGTGCCAGCAGCTTCCGGGACTACACTACCGGGGAGCTGTTTTTT	CASSFRDYTTGELFF	.	TRBD2	TRBV11-3	TRBJ2-2
TGTGCCAGCAGCAAATTAGCGGGAGCGACAGATACGCAGTATTTT	CASSKLAGATDTQYF	few	TRBD2	TRBV5-4	TRBJ2-3
TGTGCCAGCAGTTTTGGAGGGACAGGGAGGAATGAGCAGTTCTTC	CASSFGGTGRNEQFF	.	TRBD1	TRBV28	TRBJ2-1
TGCGCCAGCAGCCACGACAGGGGACGATTCTATGGCTACACCTTC	CASSHDRGRFYGYTF	few	TRBD1	TRBV4-1	TRBJ1-2
TGCGCCAGCAGCCAAGAGGGGGTGGGGAGCGATGAGCAGTTCTTC	CASSQEGVGSDEQFF	few	.	TRBV4-3	TRBJ2-1
TGTGCCAGCAGTTACCCAGCGGGGTTAGCCAAAAACATTCAGTACTTC	CASSYPAGLAKNIQYF	.	TRBD2	TRBV6-6	TRBJ2-4
TGTGCCAGCTCACCACGGGATACAGATACGCAGTATTTT	CASSPRDTDTQYF	few	.	TRBV18	TRBJ2-3
TGTGCCAGCAGCCGTGGGGGGGAGTCCTCCTACGAGCAGTACTTC	CASSRGGESSYEQYF	few	TRBD2	TRBV6-8	TRBJ2-7
TGTGCCTGGAGTGTACGTAGCAATCAGCCCCAGCATTTT	CAWSVRSNQPQHF	.	.	TRBV30	TRBJ1-5
TGTGCCAGCAGCTTGGGGGCCCGCGGTGAGCAGTTCTTC	CASSLGARGEQFF	few	.	TRBV11-3	TRBJ2-1
TGCGCCAGCAGCAGGCAGCAGGCGAGCTCCTATAATTCACCCCTCCACTTT	CASSRQQASSYNSPLHF	many	.	TRBV5-1	TRBJ1-6
TGTGCCAGCAGCGTAGAGGCCGGCCTGGGGAAACTGTTTTTT	CASSVEAGLGKLFF	many	.	TRBV9	TRBJ1-4
TGTGCCAGCAGCTTTGGTTCTAGCGGGGTACAAGAGACCCAGTACTTC	CASSFGSSGVQETQYF	.	TRBD2	TRBV11-3	TRBJ2-5
TGCGCCAGCGGGTCGCAGCACTACACTGAAGCTTTCTTT	CASGSQHYTEAFF	few	.	TRBV5-1	TRBJ1-1
TGTGCCATCAGTGGACTAGCGGGAGATACGCAGTATTTT	CAISGLAGDTQYF	many	TRBD2	TRBV10-3	TRBJ2-3
TGTGCCAGCAGCTTACAGGGGGTGGTCACAGATACGCAGTATTTT	CASSLQGVVTDTQYF	few	TRBD1	TRBV7-3	TRBJ2-3
TGTGCCAGCTCACCATACGAAGCCACAGGCGATACGCAGTATTTT	CASSPYEATGDTQYF	.	.	TRBV18	TRBJ2-3
TGTGCCAGCAGCTTAAAATCCCCGGGGACTGAAGCTTTCTTT	CASSLKSPGTEAFF	.	.	TRBV7-9	TRBJ1-1
TGTGCCAGCACTGTAGCAGCTAGCACAGATACGCAGTATTTT	CASTVAASTDTQYF	few	.	TRBV6-1	TRBJ2-3
TGTGCCAGCATCCAAAAAGAGGGTCTCGGTGAAGCTTTCTTT	CASIQKEGLGEAFF	.	.	TRBV6-6	TRBJ1-1
TGTGCCAGCGGCAGCAGGGCGGATAATTCACCCCTCCACTTT	CASGSRADNSPLHF	few	.	TRBV2	TRBJ1-6
TGTGCCAGCAGTTCTATGACGGGGGGATACACCGGGGAGCTGTTTTTT	CASSSMTGGYTGELFF	.	TRBD2	TRBV27	TRBJ2-2
TGTGCCAGCACTCCTAGGGCAGGGTTGGTTTTAGGCACTGAAGCTTTCTTT	CASTPRAGLVLGTEAFF	few	.	TRBV9	TRBJ1-1
TGCGCCAGCAGCGATATAACAGGGGGTCAAGAGACCCAGTACTTC	CASSDITGGQETQYF	.	TRBD1	TRBV10-2	TRBJ2-5